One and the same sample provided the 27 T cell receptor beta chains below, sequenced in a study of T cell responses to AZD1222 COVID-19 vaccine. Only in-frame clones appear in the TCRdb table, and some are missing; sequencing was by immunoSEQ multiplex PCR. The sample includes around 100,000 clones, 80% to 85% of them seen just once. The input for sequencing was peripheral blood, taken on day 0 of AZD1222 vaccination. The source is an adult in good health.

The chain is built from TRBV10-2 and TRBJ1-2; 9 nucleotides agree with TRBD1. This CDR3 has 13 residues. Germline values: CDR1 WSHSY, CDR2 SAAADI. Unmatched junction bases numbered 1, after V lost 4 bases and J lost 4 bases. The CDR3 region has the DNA TGCGCCAGCAGTGGGGACAGGGTCTATGGCTACACCTTC. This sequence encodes CASSGDRVYGYTF.

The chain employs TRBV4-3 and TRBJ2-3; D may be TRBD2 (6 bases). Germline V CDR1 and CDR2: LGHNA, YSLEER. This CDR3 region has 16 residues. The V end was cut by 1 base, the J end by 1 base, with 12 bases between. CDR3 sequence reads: CASSQGSGVGTDTQYF. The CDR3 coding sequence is TGCGCCAGCAGCCAAGGCTCGGGAGTCGGCACAGATACGCAGTATTTT.

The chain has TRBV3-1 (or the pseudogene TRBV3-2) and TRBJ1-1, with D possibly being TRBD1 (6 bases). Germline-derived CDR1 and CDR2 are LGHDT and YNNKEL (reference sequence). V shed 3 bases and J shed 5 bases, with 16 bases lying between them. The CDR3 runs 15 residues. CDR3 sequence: CASSHRGGGGTEAFF. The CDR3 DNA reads TGTGCCAGCAGCCATCGGGGGGGCGGTGGAACTGAAGCTTTCTTT.

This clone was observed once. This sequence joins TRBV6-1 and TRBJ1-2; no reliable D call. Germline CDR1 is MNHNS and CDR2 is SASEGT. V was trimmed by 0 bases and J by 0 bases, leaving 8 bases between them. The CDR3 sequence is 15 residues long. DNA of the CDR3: TGTGCCAGCAGTGAAGCGACGGCCGCTAACTATGGCTACACCTTC. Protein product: CASSEATAANYGYTF.

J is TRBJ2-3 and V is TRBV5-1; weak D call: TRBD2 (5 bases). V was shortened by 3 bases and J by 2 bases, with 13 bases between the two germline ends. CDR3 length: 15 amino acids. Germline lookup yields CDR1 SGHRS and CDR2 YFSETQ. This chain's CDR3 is CASSSQLGNTDTQYF. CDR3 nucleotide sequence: TGCGCCAGCAGCTCCCAACTAGGGAACACAGATACGCAGTATTTT.

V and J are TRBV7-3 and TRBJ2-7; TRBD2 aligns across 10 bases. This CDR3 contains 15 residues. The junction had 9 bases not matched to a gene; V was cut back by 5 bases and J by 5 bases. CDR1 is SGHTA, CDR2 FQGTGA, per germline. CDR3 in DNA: TGTGCCAGCAGCCCGTTAGCGGGAGGCCGCAACGAGCAGTACTTC. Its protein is CASSPLAGGRNEQYF.

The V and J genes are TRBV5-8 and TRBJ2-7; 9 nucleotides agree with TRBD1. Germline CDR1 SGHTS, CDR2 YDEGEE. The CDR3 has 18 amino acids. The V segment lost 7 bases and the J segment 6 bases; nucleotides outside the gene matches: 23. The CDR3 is CASPTRPFLQGAVSEQYF. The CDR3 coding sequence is TGTGCCAGCCCGACTAGACCCTTCTTACAGGGGGCGGTTAGCGAGCAGTACTTC.

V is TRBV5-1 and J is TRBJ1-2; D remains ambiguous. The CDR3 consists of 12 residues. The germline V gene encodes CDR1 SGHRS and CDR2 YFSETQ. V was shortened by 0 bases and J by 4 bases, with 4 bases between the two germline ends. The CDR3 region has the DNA TGCGCCAGCAGCTTGGACATCTATGGCTACACCTTC. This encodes CASSLDIYGYTF.

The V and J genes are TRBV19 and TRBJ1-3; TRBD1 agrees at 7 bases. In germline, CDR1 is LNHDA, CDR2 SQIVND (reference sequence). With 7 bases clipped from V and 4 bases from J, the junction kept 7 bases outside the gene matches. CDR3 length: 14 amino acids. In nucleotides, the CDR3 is TGTGCCAGTACCGAAACAGGGGTCGGAAACACCATATATTTT. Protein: CASTETGVGNTIYF.

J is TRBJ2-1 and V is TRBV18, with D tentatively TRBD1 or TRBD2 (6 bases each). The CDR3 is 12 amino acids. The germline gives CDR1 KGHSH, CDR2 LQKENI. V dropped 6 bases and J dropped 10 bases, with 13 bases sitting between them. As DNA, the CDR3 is TGTGCCAGCTCCCCGGGGGCGAAAGAGCAGTTCTTC. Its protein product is CASSPGAKEQFF.

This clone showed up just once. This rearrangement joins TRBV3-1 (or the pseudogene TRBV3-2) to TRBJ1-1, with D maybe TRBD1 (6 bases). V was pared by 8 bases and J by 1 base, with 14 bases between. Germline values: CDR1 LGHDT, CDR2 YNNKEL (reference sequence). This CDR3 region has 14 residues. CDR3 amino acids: CASCSGRGNTEAFF. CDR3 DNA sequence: TGTGCCAGCTGCAGCGGCAGGGGGAACACTGAAGCTTTCTTT.

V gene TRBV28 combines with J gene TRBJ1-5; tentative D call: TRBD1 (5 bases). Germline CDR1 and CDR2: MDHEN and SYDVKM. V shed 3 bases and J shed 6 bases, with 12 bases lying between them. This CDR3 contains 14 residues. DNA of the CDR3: TGTGCCAGCAGTTTTCCTGGTCAGGGTCAGCCCCAGCATTTT. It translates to CASSFPGQGQPQHF.

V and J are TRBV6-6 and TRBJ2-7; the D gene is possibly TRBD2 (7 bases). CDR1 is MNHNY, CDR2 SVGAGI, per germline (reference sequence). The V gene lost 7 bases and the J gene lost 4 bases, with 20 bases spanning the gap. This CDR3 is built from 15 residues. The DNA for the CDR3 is TGTGCCAGCAAGTGGGGCGGGGGCCCCGGGTACGAGCAGTACTTC. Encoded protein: CASKWGGGPGYEQYF.

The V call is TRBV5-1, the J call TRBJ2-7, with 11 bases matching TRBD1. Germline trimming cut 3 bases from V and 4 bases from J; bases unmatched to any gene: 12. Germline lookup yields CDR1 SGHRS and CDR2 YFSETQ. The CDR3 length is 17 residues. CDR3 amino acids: CASSWGPRDRGEYEQYF. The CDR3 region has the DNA TGCGCCAGCAGCTGGGGACCCCGGGACAGGGGGGAGTACGAGCAGTACTTC.

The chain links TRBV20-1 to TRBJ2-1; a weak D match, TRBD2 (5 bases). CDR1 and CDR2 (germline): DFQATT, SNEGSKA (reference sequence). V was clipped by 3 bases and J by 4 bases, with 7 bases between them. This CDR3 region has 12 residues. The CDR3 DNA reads TGCAGTGCTAGTACTAGATACAATGAGCAGTTCTTC. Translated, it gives CSASTRYNEQFF.

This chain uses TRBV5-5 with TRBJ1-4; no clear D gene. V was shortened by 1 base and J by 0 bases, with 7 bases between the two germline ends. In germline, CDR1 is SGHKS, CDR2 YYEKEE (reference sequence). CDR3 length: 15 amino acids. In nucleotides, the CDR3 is TGTGCCAGCAGCTTGTGGAGGTCAACTAATGAAAAACTGTTTTTT. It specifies CASSLWRSTNEKLFF. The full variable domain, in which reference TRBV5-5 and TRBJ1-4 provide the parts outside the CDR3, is DAGVTQSPTHLIKTRGQQVTLRCSPISGHKSVSWYQQVLGQGPQFIFQYYEKEERGRGNFPDRFSARQFPNYSSELNVNALLLGDSALYLCASSLWRSTNEKLFFGSGTQLSVL.

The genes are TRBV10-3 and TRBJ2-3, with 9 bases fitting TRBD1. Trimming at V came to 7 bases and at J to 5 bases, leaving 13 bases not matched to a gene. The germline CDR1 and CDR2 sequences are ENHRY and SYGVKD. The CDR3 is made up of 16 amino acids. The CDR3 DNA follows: TGTGCCATCACTCGAGATAGGACAGGGGTTAAAGATACGCAGTATTTT. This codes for CAITRDRTGVKDTQYF.

In DNA form, the CDR3 reads TGTGCCAGCAGCCCCGGCGGGACCCCAGGGAATGAGCAGTTCTTC. It translates to CASSPGGTPGNEQFF. V gene TRBV7-3 combines with J gene TRBJ2-1; a weak D match, TRBD2 (6 bases). The CDR3 runs 15 residues. V lost 5 bases to trimming and J lost 7 bases, with 18 bases between them. The germline V gene has CDR1 SGHTA and CDR2 FQGTGA.

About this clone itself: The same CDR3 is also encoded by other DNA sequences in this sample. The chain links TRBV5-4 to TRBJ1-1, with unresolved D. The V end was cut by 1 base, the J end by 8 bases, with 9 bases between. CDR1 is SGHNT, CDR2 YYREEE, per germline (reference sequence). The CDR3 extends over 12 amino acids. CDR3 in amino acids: CASSLSRSEAFF. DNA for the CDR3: TGTGCCAGCAGCTTGTCCCGCAGCGAAGCTTTCTTT.

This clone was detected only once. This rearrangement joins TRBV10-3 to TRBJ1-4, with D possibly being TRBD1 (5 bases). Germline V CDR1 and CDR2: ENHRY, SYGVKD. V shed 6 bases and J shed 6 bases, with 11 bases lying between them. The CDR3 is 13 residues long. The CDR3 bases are TGTGCCATCAGCGGGGGGATACATGAAAAACTGTTTTTT. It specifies CAISGGIHEKLFF.

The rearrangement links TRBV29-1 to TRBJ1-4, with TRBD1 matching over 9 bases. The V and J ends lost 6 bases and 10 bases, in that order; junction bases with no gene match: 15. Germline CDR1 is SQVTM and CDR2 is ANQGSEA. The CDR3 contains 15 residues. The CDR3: CSVVGQGSLGGKLFF. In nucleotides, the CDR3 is TGCAGCGTCGTCGGACAGGGGTCATTGGGGGGAAAACTGTTTTTT.

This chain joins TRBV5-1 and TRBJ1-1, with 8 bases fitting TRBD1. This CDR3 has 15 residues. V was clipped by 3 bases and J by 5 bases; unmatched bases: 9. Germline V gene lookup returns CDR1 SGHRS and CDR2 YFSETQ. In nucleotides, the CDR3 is TGCGCCAGCAGCTGGGGTTCGACAGGGGTAACTGAAGCTTTCTTT. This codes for CASSWGSTGVTEAFF.

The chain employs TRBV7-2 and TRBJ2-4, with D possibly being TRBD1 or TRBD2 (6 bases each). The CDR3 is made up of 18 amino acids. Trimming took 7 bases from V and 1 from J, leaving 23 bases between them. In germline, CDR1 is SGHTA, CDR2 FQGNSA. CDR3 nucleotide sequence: TGTGCCAGCACCCCGGGGCTAGGGGGAGGCGATGCCAAAAACATTCAGTACTTC. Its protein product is CASTPGLGGGDAKNIQYF.

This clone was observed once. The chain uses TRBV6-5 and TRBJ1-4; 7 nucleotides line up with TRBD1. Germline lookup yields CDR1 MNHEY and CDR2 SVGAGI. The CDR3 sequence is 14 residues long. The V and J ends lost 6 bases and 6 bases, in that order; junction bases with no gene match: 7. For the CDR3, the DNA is TGTGCCAGCAGCCGACAGGGCTTGGATGAAAAACTGTTTTTT. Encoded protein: CASSRQGLDEKLFF.

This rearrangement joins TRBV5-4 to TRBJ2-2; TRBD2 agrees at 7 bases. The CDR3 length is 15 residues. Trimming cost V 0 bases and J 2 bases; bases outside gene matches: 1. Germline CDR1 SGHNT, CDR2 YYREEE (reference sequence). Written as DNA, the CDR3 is TGTGCCAGCAGCTTGGCTAGCGGAAACACCGGGGAGCTGTTTTTT. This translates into CASSLASGNTGELFF.

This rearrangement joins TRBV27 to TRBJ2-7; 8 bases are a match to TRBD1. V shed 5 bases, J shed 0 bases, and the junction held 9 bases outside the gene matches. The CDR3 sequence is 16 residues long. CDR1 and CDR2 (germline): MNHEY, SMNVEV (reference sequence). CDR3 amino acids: CASSPGTGSSSYEQYF. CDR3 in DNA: TGTGCCAGCAGTCCCGGGACAGGATCGTCCTCCTACGAGCAGTACTTC.

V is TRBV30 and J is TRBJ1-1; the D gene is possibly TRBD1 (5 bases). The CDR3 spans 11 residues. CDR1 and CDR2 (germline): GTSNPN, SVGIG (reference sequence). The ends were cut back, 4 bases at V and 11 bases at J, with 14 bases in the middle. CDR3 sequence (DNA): TGTGCCTGGACCCAGCGGGGGGGGGCTTTCTTT. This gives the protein CAWTQRGGAFF.